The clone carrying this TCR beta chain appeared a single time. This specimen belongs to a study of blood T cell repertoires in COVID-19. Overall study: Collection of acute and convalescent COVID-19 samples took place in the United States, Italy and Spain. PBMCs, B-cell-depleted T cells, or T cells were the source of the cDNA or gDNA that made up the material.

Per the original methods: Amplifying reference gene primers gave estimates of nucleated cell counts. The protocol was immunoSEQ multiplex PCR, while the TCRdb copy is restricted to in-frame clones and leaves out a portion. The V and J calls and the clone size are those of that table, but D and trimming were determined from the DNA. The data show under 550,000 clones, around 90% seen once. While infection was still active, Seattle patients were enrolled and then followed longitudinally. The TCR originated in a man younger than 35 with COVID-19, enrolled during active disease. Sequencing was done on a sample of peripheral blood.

The CDR3 sequence is CASSPQGAGNTEAFF. Here the CDR3 DNA reads TGTGCCAGCAGTCCCCAGGGGGCAGGGAACACTGAAGCTTTCTTT. The chain is built from TRBV27 and TRBJ1-1; 8 bases align to TRBD1. Germline V gene data show CDR1 as MNHEY and CDR2 as SMNVEV (reference sequence). The CDR3 runs to 15 residues. Unmatched junction bases numbered 6, after V lost 5 bases and J lost 1 base.